This TCR beta chain was sequenced for a study of OX40 agonist ivuxolimab in advanced cancers. Overall study: An anti-OX40 (CD134) antibody with agonistic activity, ivuxolimab, was administered to patients. Dose-escalation patients had hepatocellular carcinoma, melanoma, renal cell or head and neck cancer. Partial responses were achieved by three patients, one with hepatocellular carcinoma and two with cutaneous melanoma.

Using immunoSEQ multiplex PCR, the repertoire was profiled, and TCRdb retains in-frame clones only, with some absent. The repertoire includes 90,000 to 120,000 clones, 80% to 95% of them detected once, and about 1.2% sits in the top ten. Anyone with autoimmune disease history or systemic immunosuppression was excluded. There are 16 residues in the CDR3. Germline assignment: CDR1 SGHNT and CDR2 YENEEA. V lost 5 bases to trimming and J lost 5 bases; unmatched junction nucleotides: 6. Sequences were derived from CD4+ or CD8+ T cells sorted from blood, sampled in a trial of the OX40 agonist ivuxolimab. This chain connects TRBV11-3 to TRBJ2-7; 16 bases are shared with TRBD2. The receptor was derived from an adult with an advanced solid tumor such as melanoma, head and neck, liver or kidney cancer. For the CDR3, the DNA is TGTGCCAGCAGCCTGGGACTAGCGGGAGGGAACGACGAGCAGTACTTC. It encodes CASSLGLAGGNDEQYF.